The sequence of this TCR beta chain was determined in a study of blood T cell repertoires in COVID-19. Turning to the study itself: COVID-19 samples collected from the United States, Italy and Spain covered acute and convalescent phases.

How the authors handled the data: Estimation of nucleated cell counts was performed using reference gene primer amplification. Repertoires were generated with immunoSEQ multiplex PCR, while TCRdb's copy carries only in-frame clones and drops some. That table is the source of V, J and clone size, and D and trimming were worked out from the DNA. This sample has 150,000 to 250,000 clones, with about 76% found just once. Germline V lookup: CDR1 SGDLS, CDR2 YYNGEE. V lost 1 base and J lost 8, with 13 bases in between. This CDR3 has 15 residues. Seattle patient enrollment occurred during active infection, with longitudinal follow-up thereafter.

The chain uses TRBV9 and TRBJ1-6; a possible D gene is TRBD1 (5 bases). The source material was peripheral blood. The receptor was derived from a woman aged 40 to 50 with COVID-19, enrolled during active disease. The CDR3, as DNA: TGTGCCAGCAGCGTAAGTCCAGGGAGGGATTCACCCCTCCACTTT. It is translated as CASSVSPGRDSPLHF.